What follows are 23 T cell receptor beta chains derived from one specimen sequenced in a study of shared clonotypes between healthy human individuals. The data were produced by immunoSEQ multiplex PCR, yet TCRdb's version contains in-frame clones alone and is incomplete. The table lists some 1,400,000 clones, roughly 97% of them singletons. The sequencing sample was made of naive CD4+ T cells sorted from blood. Regarding subset: CD45RA+ positively selected. The receptors come from a man under 40 in good health.

CDR3 bases: TGTGCCAGCAGTACCCCGCCCCCCGGGGAGCTGTTTTTT. Its translation is CASSTPPPGELFF. This chain connects TRBV6-6 to TRBJ2-2, with D uncertain. Looked up from germline, CDR1 is MNHNY and CDR2 is SVGAGI (reference sequence). With 5 bases removed from V and 6 bases from J, the gap between germline ends came to 10 bases. CDR3 length: 13 amino acids.

The gene calls are TRBV6-1 and TRBJ2-7; either TRBD1 or TRBD2 may fit D (5 bases each). V lost 3 bases to trimming and J lost 1 base, with 16 bases between them. Germline V gene data show CDR1 as MNHNS and CDR2 as SASEGT. The CDR3 is 16 amino acids. The DNA for the CDR3 is TGTGCCAGCAGTGAGTCCCCGGGACGGATATCCTACGAGCAGTACTTC. Amino acids: CASSESPGRISYEQYF.

The chain couples TRBV7-9 to TRBJ1-2; 8 bases fit TRBD1. Germline V lookup: CDR1 SEHNR, CDR2 FQNEAQ (reference sequence). V trimming: 2 bases; J trimming: 3 bases; junction bases outside the gene matches: 14. The CDR3 runs 18 residues. In DNA, the CDR3 is TGTGCCAGCAGCTTAAGCCGGGACAGGTCCTCGGCGGACTATGGCTACACCTTC. It translates to CASSLSRDRSSADYGYTF.

This clone was picked up one time. V is TRBV7-2 and J is TRBJ2-1, with D possibly being TRBD2 (6 bases). The germline CDR1 and CDR2 sequences are SGHTA and FQGNSA. This CDR3 is 14 amino acids long. The germline V and J ends were trimmed by 3 bases and 7 bases, with 13 bases remaining between them. CDR3 sequence: CASSLGGRGNEQFF. In nucleotides, the CDR3 is TGTGCCAGCAGCTTGGGAGGCCGAGGGAATGAGCAGTTCTTC.

J is TRBJ2-7 and V is TRBV18, with D perhaps TRBD1 (5 bases). The germline CDR1 and CDR2 sequences are KGHSH and LQKENI. V was clipped by 0 bases and J by 1 base, with 10 bases between them. This CDR3 comprises 15 residues. The CDR3 region is CASSPPRTKSYEQYF. The CDR3 DNA is TGTGCCAGCTCACCACCCAGGACAAAATCCTACGAGCAGTACTTC.

This chain links TRBV5-6 with TRBJ2-7; D gene uncertain. The V gene's germline CDR1 is SGHDT and CDR2 YYEEEE. Trimming pared 3 bases from V and 8 bases from J, leaving 15 bases between. The length of the CDR3 is 13 residues. The CDR3 protein is CASSSAGSGQQYF. The CDR3 nucleotides are TGTGCCAGCAGCTCCGCCGGGTCCGGCCAGCAGTACTTC.

The chain employs TRBV19 and TRBJ1-1; TRBD1 agrees at 9 bases. The CDR3 runs 19 residues. In germline, CDR1 is LNHDA, CDR2 SQIVND (reference sequence). V trimming: 4 bases; J trimming: 4 bases; junction bases outside the gene matches: 19. The CDR3 here is CASSTEKVGTGSVGTEAFF. The CDR3 DNA is TGTGCCAGTAGTACAGAGAAGGTTGGGACAGGGTCGGTTGGCACTGAAGCTTTCTTT.

The count of this clone is one. The CDR3 is CASSARGLAGASYNEQFF. In DNA form, the CDR3 reads TGTGCCAGCTCAGCGAGGGGACTAGCGGGAGCATCCTACAATGAGCAGTTCTTC. The chain uses TRBV18 and TRBJ2-1; TRBD2 matches 14 bases. CDR3 length equals 18 residues. Trimming removed 5 bases from V and 1 base from J; junction bases left unmatched: 7. CDR1 and CDR2 from the germline V gene are KGHSH and LQKENI.

The chain employs TRBV5-1 and TRBJ2-7, with no clear D. The CDR3 runs to 14 residues. Germline V CDR1 and CDR2: SGHRS, YFSETQ. Trimming removed 0 bases at V and 0 bases at J, with 7 bases between. The CDR3 DNA reads TGCGCCAGCAGCTTGGTTGCGGCCTCCTACGAGCAGTACTTC. It is translated as CASSLVAASYEQYF.

This chain joins TRBV19 and TRBJ1-1; 7 bases agree with TRBD1. After removal of 3 bases from V and 0 bases from J, the junction contained 7 bases not matched to a gene. The CDR3 has 16 amino acids. Germline assignment: CDR1 LNHDA and CDR2 SQIVND (reference sequence). CDR3 amino acids: CASSIIQGTLNTEAFF. The CDR3 region has the DNA TGTGCCAGTAGTATCATACAGGGGACCCTGAACACTGAAGCTTTCTTT.

About this clone itself: This sample includes further DNA sequences coding for the same CDR3. The rearrangement uses TRBV5-4 and TRBJ2-1; TRBD2 matches at 10 bases. The ends lost 1 base at V and 2 bases at J; junction bases unmatched: 0. This CDR3 has 15 amino acids. The germline CDR1 and CDR2 sequences are SGHNT and YYREEE (reference sequence). The CDR3, as DNA: TGTGCCAGCAGCTTGACTAGCGGGACCTACAATGAGCAGTTCTTC. Residues: CASSLTSGTYNEQFF. Looking up the rest from reference TRBV5-4 and TRBJ2-1 gives the full variable domain: ETGVTQSPTHLIKTRGQQVTLRCSSQSGHNTVSWYQQALGQGPQFIFQYYREEENGRGNFPPRFSGLQFPNYSSELNVNALELDDSALYLCASSLTSGTYNEQFFGPGTRLTVL.

V and J are TRBV2 and TRBJ1-5, with D possibly matching TRBD1 (6 bases). Germline loops: CDR1 SNHLY, CDR2 FYNNEI. V was cut by 6 bases and J by 0 bases, with 18 bases left in between. This CDR3 has 17 residues. CDR3 loop: CASSARGSPYSNQPQHF. The DNA for the CDR3 is TGTGCCAGCAGCGCCAGGGGTTCGCCCTATAGCAATCAGCCCCAGCATTTT. Combining the CDR3 with reference TRBV2 and TRBJ1-5 gives the whole variable domain EPEVTQTPSHQVTQMGQEVILRCVPISNHLYFYWYRQILGQKVEFLVSFYNNEISEKSEIFDDQFSVERPDGSNFTLKIRSTKLEDSAMYFCASSARGSPYSNQPQHFGDGTRLSIL.

The chain combines TRBV28 with TRBJ2-1; TRBD1 is a possible D gene (6 bases). The germline CDR1 and CDR2 sequences are MDHEN and SYDVKM. There are 13 residues in the CDR3. Trimming took 3 bases from V and 6 from J, leaving 9 bases between them. The CDR3 DNA is TGTGCCAGCAGTTTCAGGACAGCCAATGAGCAGTTCTTC. Amino acid sequence: CASSFRTANEQFF.

Of note for this clone: Different DNA sequences within this sample yield the same CDR3. This chain joins TRBV18 and TRBJ2-3; D uncertain. CDR3 length equals 11 residues. Germline V CDR1 and CDR2: KGHSH, LQKENI. V shed 6 bases and J shed 2 bases, with 3 bases lying between them. The CDR3 protein is CASSDTDTQYF. The DNA of the CDR3 is TGTGCCAGCTCGGACACAGATACGCAGTATTTT.

The chain carries TRBV11-3 and TRBJ2-7; D unresolved. The CDR3 contains 13 residues. CDR1 SGHNT and CDR2 YENEEA come from the germline V gene. The V gene lost 5 bases and the J gene lost 3 bases, with 11 bases spanning the gap. DNA for the CDR3: TGTGCCAGCAGCAACCGATCAGGCTACGAGCAGTACTTC. As protein: CASSNRSGYEQYF.

This rearrangement joins TRBV28 to TRBJ2-7; 7 positions agree with TRBD2. V lost 6 bases to trimming and J lost 2 bases; unmatched junction nucleotides: 4. Germline CDR1 MDHEN, CDR2 SYDVKM. This CDR3 region has 13 residues. The CDR3 region has the DNA TGTGCCAGCAGGCCGGGAGGTGCCTACGAGCAGTACTTC. Translated, it gives CASRPGGAYEQYF.

This rearrangement joins TRBV21-1 to TRBJ2-7; the table's D call, TRBD1, was not checked against the DNA. TRBV21-1 is a pseudogene. This CDR3 spans 14 amino acids. CDR3 nucleotides: TGTGCCAGCAGCTCCGACAGGGGATCCTACGAGCAGTACTTC. Translation: CASSSDRGSYEQYF.

This clone appeared a single time. The rearrangement joins TRBV27 to TRBJ1-5; D remains ambiguous. V was shortened by 5 bases and J by 2 bases, with 19 bases between the two germline ends. The germline CDR1 and CDR2 sequences are MNHEY and SMNVEV (reference sequence). CDR3 length: 17 amino acids. CDR3 loop: CASSPPGSKVGNQPQHF. CDR3 nucleotide sequence: TGTGCCAGCAGTCCCCCGGGGTCAAAGGTTGGCAATCAGCCCCAGCATTTT.

The chain recombines TRBV4-1 with TRBJ2-7, with 9 bases lining up with TRBD1. The CDR3 is 16 residues long. Trimming removed 1 base from V and 0 bases from J; junction bases left unmatched: 4. Germline CDR1 and CDR2: MGHRA and YSYEKL. The CDR3 DNA reads TGCGCCAGCAGCCAAGGGCCGGGACAGGGCTCCTACGAGCAGTACTTC. As protein: CASSQGPGQGSYEQYF.

The J gene is TRBJ2-1, the V gene TRBV7-2; TRBD2 matches at 8 bases. The V segment lost 2 bases and the J segment 0 bases; nucleotides outside the gene matches: 6. Germline-derived CDR1 and CDR2 are SGHTA and FQGNSA. This CDR3 has 17 amino acids. CDR3: CASSLLAGGSSYNEQFF. The CDR3 DNA follows: TGTGCCAGCAGCTTACTAGCGGGTGGGAGCTCCTACAATGAGCAGTTCTTC. The complete variable domain, with remaining parts taken from reference TRBV7-2 and TRBJ2-1, reads GAGVSQSPSNKVTEKGKDVELRCDPISGHTALYWYRQSLGQGLEFLIYFQGNSAPDKSGLPSDRFSAERTGGSVSTLTIQRTQQEDSAVYLCASSLLAGGSSYNEQFFGPGTRLTVL.

The chain couples TRBV5-1 to TRBJ1-5; TRBD1 might be the D (6 bases). The ends were cut back, 4 bases at V and 7 bases at J, with 18 bases in the middle. The CDR3 extends over 15 amino acids. Germline values: CDR1 SGHRS, CDR2 YFSETQ. In DNA form, the CDR3 reads TGCGCCAGCAGCCCGCTAGCGGGGGCGGGGCAGCCCCAGCATTTT. Protein sequence: CASSPLAGAGQPQHF.

V and J are TRBV27 and TRBJ1-3, with D unresolved. The CDR3 covers 18 residues. Trimming took 1 base from V and 0 from J, leaving 16 bases between them. Germline loops: CDR1 MNHEY, CDR2 SMNVEV (reference sequence). This CDR3 is CASSLYPPTEISGNTIYF. The CDR3 DNA reads TGTGCCAGCAGTTTATACCCCCCGACGGAGATCTCTGGAAACACCATATATTTT.

The CDR3 region has the DNA TGCGCCAGCAGCTTACCTAGCGGCGTTGGCACAGATACGCAGTATTTT. Translating it yields CASSLPSGVGTDTQYF. The chain links TRBV5-1 to TRBJ2-3, with 7 nucleotides matching TRBD2. CDR3 length: 16 amino acids. J lost 1 base, V lost 2 bases, and 7 bases had no gene match. The germline V gene encodes CDR1 SGHRS and CDR2 YFSETQ.